This T cell receptor (beta chain) was recorded in a study of post-analysis software for immune sequencing data. General study points: In patients, TRBV5-6, TRBV5-1 and TRBV20-1 belonged to roughly five TRBV segments found more frequently than in controls.

On this clonotype itself: The antigen remains undetermined.

This CDR3 comprises 12 residues. Germline V gene lookup returns CDR1 SGHRS and CDR2 YFSETQ. The authors incorporated unique molecular identifiers into the TCR beta cDNA libraries. Each CDR3 protein is one row after TCRdb ran MiXCR on the PCR reads. The sample yields 750,000 to 950,000 distinct CDR3 sequences, about 53% seen once. This sequence was found in a girl between 5 and 17 years old with multiple sclerosis. Sequencing was carried out using blood. The chain is built from TRBV5-1 and TRBJ2-5, with TRBD2 as a possible D gene (5 bases). TRBJ2-1 matches the DNA end more closely, so the J call is doubtful. CDR3 in DNA: TGCGCCAGCAGCTTGGCTGGAGCGGCGCAGTTCTTC. This encodes CASSLAGAAQFF.